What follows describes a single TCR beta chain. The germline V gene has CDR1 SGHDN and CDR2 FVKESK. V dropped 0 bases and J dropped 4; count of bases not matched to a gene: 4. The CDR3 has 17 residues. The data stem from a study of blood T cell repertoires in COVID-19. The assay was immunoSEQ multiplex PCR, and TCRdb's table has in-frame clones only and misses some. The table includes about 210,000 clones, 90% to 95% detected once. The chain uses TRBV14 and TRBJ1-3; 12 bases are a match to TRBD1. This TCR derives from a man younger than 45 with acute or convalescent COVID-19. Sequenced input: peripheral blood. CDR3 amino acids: CASSQEGQGAPGNTIYF. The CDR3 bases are TGTGCCAGCAGCCAAGAGGGACAGGGGGCGCCGGGAAACACCATATATTTT.